This T cell receptor beta chain derives from a study of T cell changes during pregnancy in multiple sclerosis. This clone has a single count. The data were produced by immunoSEQ multiplex PCR, yet TCRdb's version contains in-frame clones alone and is incomplete. The sample consists of about 83,000 clones, more than 90% of them appearing once. The source material was peripheral blood, sampled in the second trimester of pregnancy. This receptor was obtained from a female donor with multiple sclerosis, enrolled in a pregnancy study.

In nucleotides, the CDR3 is TGCGCCAGCCGCCCCGGGGGTGCGGACACTGAAGCTTTCTTT. As protein: CASRPGGADTEAFF. J is TRBJ1-1 and V is TRBV5-1; D might be TRBD1 (5 bases). The CDR3 consists of 14 residues. The V gene's germline CDR1 is SGHRS and CDR2 YFSETQ. V lost 7 bases to trimming and J lost 3 bases, with 16 bases between them.